This T cell receptor (beta chain) was identified during a study of early T cells in non-severe SARS-CoV-2 infection. Study context: Unpaired chains resulted from sequencing bulk RNA of unsorted whole blood.

Broader study findings: CD4 and private specificities were missed by VDJdb matching, which favored anti-spike CD8 responses.

V trimming: 4 bases; J trimming: 2 bases; junction bases outside the gene matches: 2. CDR1 is LNHDA and CDR2 is SQIVND in the germline V gene (reference sequence). The CDR3 spans 15 residues. Tagging with unique molecular identifiers was applied to individual cDNA molecules. MiXCR, run by TCRdb on the 5' RACE reads, gives a single entry per CDR3 protein. The table lists 15,000 to 20,000 distinct CDR3 sequences, approximately 4.8% of them singletons. This clonotype came up many times. Its specificity is not known. The chain has TRBV19 and TRBJ2-6, with 7 bases identical to TRBD1. Sequencing input: whole blood. The clonotype originates from an adult who was a healthcare worker with PCR-confirmed SARS-CoV-2 infection or an uninfected control (not recorded which). CDR3: CASSKQGTGANVLTF. The DNA of the CDR3 is TGTGCCAGTAGTAAACAGGGGACTGGGGCCAACGTCCTGACTTTC.